The 15 T cell receptor beta chains in this list originate from one sample, sequenced in a study of blood T cell repertoires in COVID-19 (dated by TCRdb to about 2020). The library was generated by the immunoSEQ multiplex PCR assay. In TCRdb, the immuneACCESS table is reduced to in-frame sequences with V and J assigned. These tables do not hold every clone; where another copy was compared, an unresolved V gene accounts for under half, and the others remain unexplained. The sample table holds around 260,000 clones, of which less than 90% were seen once. Together, the top ten hold roughly 13% of the sample. Sequenced sample: peripheral blood. The receptors were gathered from a human donor in a cohort sampled during active COVID-19.

This clone was counted only a few times. The genes are TRBV3-1 (or the pseudogene TRBV3-2) and TRBJ2-5; 9 positions agree with TRBD2. The V gene end was trimmed by 2 bases and the J gene end by 3 bases; junction bases not matched to a gene: 10. The CDR3 is made up of 17 amino acids. CDR1 is LGHDT, CDR2 YNNKEL, per germline (reference sequence). CDR3 protein: CASSQSWISGSKETQYF. The CDR3 nucleotides are TGTGCCAGCAGCCAATCTTGGATTAGCGGGAGTAAAGAGACCCAGTACTTC.

The V call is TRBV18, the J call TRBJ1-2, with TRBD1 matching 12 bases. Unmatched junction bases numbered 11, after V lost 2 bases and J lost 7 bases. CDR1 and CDR2 (germline): KGHSH, LQKENI. The CDR3 spans 17 residues. The CDR3 is CASSPSPLGQGAGGYTF. DNA for the CDR3: TGTGCCAGCTCACCATCCCCCCTGGGACAGGGGGCTGGTGGCTACACCTTC.

The rearrangement joins TRBV29-1 to TRBJ2-3; the match to TRBD1 covers 7 bases. This CDR3 contains 15 residues. Germline loops: CDR1 SQVTM, CDR2 ANQGSEA. Trimming took 5 bases from V and 0 from J; bases not matched to a gene: 8. CDR3 residues: CSVYRQGRSTDTQYF. CDR3 sequence (DNA): TGCAGCGTTTATAGACAGGGTAGGAGCACAGATACGCAGTATTTT.

The chain is built from TRBV4-1 and TRBJ2-6, with a weak D call TRBD1 (6 bases). There are 17 residues in the CDR3. Germline CDR1 MGHRA, CDR2 YSYEKL. V was clipped by 2 bases and J by 1 base, with 12 bases between them. CDR3 residues: CASSQNRVRSGANVLTF. DNA of the CDR3: TGCGCCAGCAGCCAAAACAGGGTGCGATCTGGGGCCAACGTCCTGACTTTC.

V gene TRBV5-1 combines with J gene TRBJ2-7; 13 bases match TRBD2. With 2 bases clipped from V and 3 bases from J, the junction kept 2 bases outside the gene matches. The germline V gene encodes CDR1 SGHRS and CDR2 YFSETQ. The CDR3 spans 15 residues. The CDR3 sequence is CASSLRLAGGYEQYF. The DNA for the CDR3 is TGCGCCAGCAGCTTACGACTAGCGGGGGGCTACGAGCAGTACTTC. The variable domain in full, with the rest retrieved from reference TRBV5-1 and TRBJ2-7, is KAGVTQTPRYLIKTRGQQVTLSCSPISGHRSVSWYQQTPGQGLQFLFEYFSETQRNKGNFPGRFSGRQFSNSRSEMNVSTLELGDSALYLCASSLRLAGGYEQYFGPGTRLTVT.

Only one count was recorded for this clone. J is TRBJ1-1 and V is TRBV27; D might be TRBD1 (6 bases). The V gene's germline CDR1 is MNHEY and CDR2 SMNVEV (reference sequence). Trimming removed 8 bases at V and 5 bases at J, with 27 bases between. The CDR3 has 17 residues. CDR3 coding DNA: TGTGCCAGCTCGGCCCGGACAGCTACCCTTTCGAGGACTGAAGCTTTCTTT. This translates into CASSARTATLSRTEAFF.

V gene TRBV29-1 combines with J gene TRBJ1-4; D remains ambiguous. The length of the CDR3 is 12 residues. Germline CDR1 is SQVTM and CDR2 is ANQGSEA. The V and J ends lost 6 bases and 8 bases respectively, with 13 bases between them. CDR3 nucleotide sequence: TGCAGCGTGTCCCCGGTGAGCGAAAAACTGTTTTTT. This translates into CSVSPVSEKLFF.

The gene calls are TRBV18 and TRBJ2-3; D is possibly TRBD2 (6 bases). Germline loops: CDR1 KGHSH, CDR2 LQKENI. This CDR3 spans 15 amino acids. V gave up 2 bases and J gave up 0 bases, with 9 bases separating them. CDR3 nucleotide sequence: TGTGCCAGCTCACCAGCGGGACCTAGCACAGATACGCAGTATTTT. It is translated as CASSPAGPSTDTQYF.

The V gene is TRBV27, the J gene TRBJ2-2; 12 bases agree with TRBD2. Germline V gene lookup returns CDR1 MNHEY and CDR2 SMNVEV (reference sequence). V gave up 7 bases and J gave up 5 bases; unmatched junction bases: 5. CDR3 size: 15 residues. CDR3 DNA sequence: TGTGCCAGCACAGGACTAGCGGGATCAACCGGGGAGCTGTTTTTT. This translates into CASTGLAGSTGELFF.

V gene TRBV7-9 combines with J gene TRBJ1-2; D is unclear. CDR1 and CDR2 from the germline V gene are SEHNR and FQNEAQ (reference sequence). V was clipped by 3 bases and J by 4 bases, with 9 bases between them. CDR3 length equals 13 residues. The CDR3 bases are TGTGCCAGCAGCTTTGGGAGGCTCTATGGCTACACCTTC. This sequence encodes CASSFGRLYGYTF.

The chain employs TRBV4-1 and TRBJ2-5, with 7 bases matching TRBD1. Germline CDR1 and CDR2: MGHRA and YSYEKL. Trimming removed 4 bases from V and 2 bases from J; junction bases left unmatched: 13. This CDR3 comprises 17 residues. CDR3 residues: CASSRKGARPQQETQYF. CDR3 bases: TGCGCCAGCAGCCGAAAGGGGGCACGGCCACAACAAGAGACCCAGTACTTC.

This chain uses TRBV6-6 with TRBJ1-1; 8 nucleotides agree with TRBD1. CDR3 length equals 12 residues. Losses at the gene ends were 5 bases for V and 12 bases for J; bases not matched to a gene: 8. CDR1 and CDR2 (germline): MNHNY, SVGAGI (reference sequence). For the CDR3, the DNA is TGTGCCAGCAGTCCGAGGACAGGGTCGTCTTTCTTT. This gives the protein CASSPRTGSSFF.

The chain employs TRBV6-5 and TRBJ2-1, with 8 nucleotides matching TRBD2. The CDR3 is 14 amino acids. Germline loops: CDR1 MNHEY, CDR2 SVGAGI. V lost 4 bases, J lost 11 bases, and 10 bases stayed unmatched. CDR3: CASSSSGRTSQQFF. As DNA, the CDR3 is TGTGCCAGCAGTTCGAGCGGGAGAACCTCCCAGCAGTTCTTC.

The V call is TRBV6-5, the J call TRBJ1-3; D possibly corresponds to TRBD1 (5 bases). The CDR3 is 13 amino acids. Trimming removed 4 bases from V and 4 bases from J, with 8 bases in between. Germline V CDR1 and CDR2: MNHEY, SVGAGI. This chain's CDR3 is CASSSGSGNTIYF. The CDR3 coding sequence is TGTGCCAGCAGTTCAGGGTCAGGAAACACCATATATTTT.

This chain joins TRBV6-2 or TRBV6-3 and TRBJ2-7; tentatively, D is TRBD1 (6 bases). V was shortened by 6 bases and J by 4 bases, with 16 bases between the two germline ends. CDR1 is MNHEY and CDR2 is SVGEGT in the germline V gene. This CDR3 has 14 residues. The CDR3 reads CASSDAGVRYEQYF. The CDR3 DNA sequence: TGTGCCAGCAGCGACGCAGGGGTTCGTTACGAGCAGTACTTC.